These T cell receptor beta chains were read from a single sample in a study of CD8+CD57+ T cells in acquired aplastic anemia. MiXCR was run by TCRdb on the reads, yielding one entry per CDR3 protein. The repertoire holds around 290,000 distinct CDR3 sequences, around three fifths seen once, with under 1.5% in the top ten. Sequences were obtained from sorted CD4+, CD8+, or CD8+CD57+ T cells (not recorded which) from PBMCs. These receptors were collected from a human donor with aplastic anemia. Both conserved end residues are part of each CDR3. The D gene is left open where the match is weak. Clone size is shown for a subset of rows, as once, few, many or a class of expanded clone.

clone size: few
J gene: TRBJ2-5
CDR3 length: 14
D gene: NA
V gene: TRBV7-3
CDR3 DNA: TGTGCCAGCAGCTTCACAGGGTCCGGGGAGACCCAGTACTTC
CDR3 protein: CASSFTGSGETQYF

clone size: few
J gene: TRBJ2-7
CDR3 length: 12
D gene: TRBD1
V gene: TRBV6-5
CDR3 DNA: TGTGCCAGCAGTTACAGGGGGCGCGAGCAGTACTTC
CDR3 protein: CASSYRGREQYF

clone size: NA
J gene: TRBJ1-2
CDR3 length: 13
D gene: TRBD1
V gene: TRBV7-2
CDR3 DNA: TGTGCCAGCGGCCCAGGGGGTCGTTATGGCTACACCTTC
CDR3 protein: CASGPGGRYGYTF

clone size: few
J gene: TRBJ2-1
CDR3 length: 16
D gene: NA
V gene: TRBV10-3
CDR3 DNA: TGTGCCATCAGTGAGTCGATGGGGGGTTCGGCCAATGAGCAGTTCTTC
CDR3 protein: CAISESMGGSANEQFF

clone size: many
J gene: TRBJ2-5
CDR3 length: 14
D gene: NA
V gene: TRBV7-2
CDR3 DNA: TGTGCCAGCAGCCGCTGGACAGACCAAGAGACCCAGTACTTC
CDR3 protein: CASSRWTDQETQYF

clone size: NA
J gene: TRBJ2-2
CDR3 length: 17
D gene: TRBD2
V gene: TRBV7-9
CDR3 DNA: TGTGCCAGCAGCTTACGCCACAAAGCGGGACTAGCGGGGGGGCTGTTTTTT
CDR3 protein: CASSLRHKAGLAGGLFF

clone size: many
J gene: TRBJ2-1
CDR3 length: 15
D gene: NA
V gene: TRBV10-3
CDR3 DNA: TGTGCCATCAGTGAGTCGTATAGGGCCCAGGGTGAGCAGTTCTTC
CDR3 protein: CAISESYRAQGEQFF

clone size: NA
J gene: TRBJ2-1
CDR3 length: 15
D gene: TRBD2
V gene: TRBV20-1
CDR3 DNA: TGCAGTGCTAGAGGACTAGCGGGATCTTACAATGAGCAGTTCTTC
CDR3 protein: CSARGLAGSYNEQFF

clone size: NA
J gene: TRBJ2-7
CDR3 length: 17
D gene: NA
V gene: TRBV9
CDR3 DNA: TGTGCCAGCAGCGAGGGTCTCAGCGGGTTAGTCTCCTACGAGCAGTACTTC
CDR3 protein: CASSEGLSGLVSYEQYF

clone size: NA
J gene: TRBJ2-7
CDR3 length: 13
D gene: TRBD2
V gene: TRBV20-1
CDR3 DNA: TGCAGTGCTGGCACGGGGGGGTCGGGCGAGCAGTACTTC
CDR3 protein: CSAGTGGSGEQYF

clone size: few
J gene: TRBJ2-2
CDR3 length: 15
D gene: TRBD2
V gene: TRBV7-3
CDR3 DNA: TGTGCCAGCAGCTCAGACGGACTAGAGACCGGGGAGCTGTTTTTT
CDR3 protein: CASSSDGLETGELFF

clone size: many
J gene: TRBJ1-1
CDR3 length: 13
D gene: NA
V gene: TRBV11-2
CDR3 DNA: TGTGCCAGCAGCCCCCTAGCCAACACTGAAGCTTTCTTT
CDR3 protein: CASSPLANTEAFF

clone size: few
J gene: TRBJ2-1
CDR3 length: 12
D gene: NA
V gene: TRBV10-3
CDR3 DNA: TGTGCCATCAGAGGACTGACAAATGAGCAGTTCTTC
CDR3 protein: CAIRGLTNEQFF

clone size: many
J gene: TRBJ1-5
CDR3 length: 15
D gene: NA
V gene: TRBV5-1
CDR3 DNA: TGCGCCAGCAGCTCCGGAACCAATAGCAATCAGCCCCAGCATTTT
CDR3 protein: CASSSGTNSNQPQHF

clone size: NA
J gene: TRBJ2-3
CDR3 length: 14
D gene: NA
V gene: TRBV24-1
CDR3 DNA: TGTGCCACCAGTGATCAACCGGCCACAGATACGCAGTATTTT
CDR3 protein: CATSDQPATDTQYF

clone size: many
J gene: TRBJ1-2
CDR3 length: 14
D gene: NA
V gene: TRBV6-1
CDR3 DNA: TGTGCCAGCAGAGGGGCTATGGGTTGGTATGGCTACACCTTC
CDR3 protein: CASRGAMGWYGYTF

clone size: NA
J gene: TRBJ2-7
CDR3 length: 14
D gene: NA
V gene: TRBV5-6
CDR3 DNA: TGTGCCAGCACCTCGGCAGGCTCCCCCTACGAGCAGTACTTC
CDR3 protein: CASTSAGSPYEQYF

clone size: NA
J gene: TRBJ1-2
CDR3 length: 15
D gene: NA
V gene: TRBV7-9
CDR3 DNA: TGTGCCAGCAGCTTAGGACCGGGGGCCGGGAGAGGCTACACCTTC
CDR3 protein: CASSLGPGAGRGYTF

clone size: NA
J gene: TRBJ2-7
CDR3 length: 12
D gene: TRBD2
V gene: TRBV20-1
CDR3 DNA: TGCAGTGCTCGCGGGAGGATCGACGAGCAGTACTTC
CDR3 protein: CSARGRIDEQYF

clone size: many
J gene: TRBJ2-7
CDR3 length: 15
D gene: NA
V gene: TRBV19
CDR3 DNA: TGTGCCAGTAGTATCTTTCATTCGAGCTCCTACGAGCAGTACTTC
CDR3 protein: CASSIFHSSSYEQYF

clone size: NA
J gene: TRBJ2-2
CDR3 length: 15
D gene: NA
V gene: TRBV10-1
CDR3 DNA: TGCGCCTCTCAGCCGCCGGGACCGAACACCGGGGAGCTGTTTTTT
CDR3 protein: CASQPPGPNTGELFF

clone size: NA
J gene: TRBJ1-1
CDR3 length: 16
D gene: NA
V gene: TRBV20-1
CDR3 DNA: TGCAGTGCTAGGAAGCAGGGGCTCTCTGGAAACACTGAAGCTTTCTTT
CDR3 protein: CSARKQGLSGNTEAFF

clone size: few
J gene: TRBJ2-7
CDR3 length: 13
D gene: NA
V gene: TRBV27
CDR3 DNA: TGTGCCAGCAGTTTATATGGCTCCTACGAGCAGTACTTC
CDR3 protein: CASSLYGSYEQYF

clone size: NA
J gene: TRBJ2-5
CDR3 length: 12
D gene: NA
V gene: TRBV5-1
CDR3 DNA: TGCGCCAGCAGCTTGTTTGGGGAGGCCCAGTACTTC
CDR3 protein: CASSLFGEAQYF

clone size: NA
J gene: TRBJ1-1
CDR3 length: 14
D gene: NA
V gene: TRBV12-3/TRBV12-4
CDR3 DNA: TGTGCCCTCAGCAGTTACCCTCCTCGAGTGAAGCTTACCTTT
CDR3 protein: CALSSYPPRVKLTF

clone size: NA
J gene: TRBJ2-3
CDR3 length: 14
D gene: NA
V gene: TRBV5-1
CDR3 DNA: TGCGCCAGCAGCTTTTCTTGGACCGGGGATACGCAGTATTTT
CDR3 protein: CASSFSWTGDTQYF

clone size: once
J gene: TRBJ2-5
CDR3 length: 15
D gene: TRBD2
V gene: TRBV7-8
CDR3 DNA: TGCGCCAGCAGCTTAACTGGGACTAGCTCGAAGACCCAGTACTTC
CDR3 protein: CASSLTGTSSKTQYF

clone size: few
J gene: TRBJ2-3
CDR3 length: 13
D gene: NA
V gene: TRBV7-8
CDR3 DNA: TGTGCCAGCAGCTTTGTCCGCACAGATACGCAGTATTTT
CDR3 protein: CASSFVRTDTQYF

clone size: many
J gene: TRBJ2-3
CDR3 length: 15
D gene: TRBD1
V gene: TRBV6-6
CDR3 DNA: TGTGCCAGCAATAGGGGGGACAGGGTTTTGGATACGCAGTATTTT
CDR3 protein: CASNRGDRVLDTQYF

clone size: NA
J gene: TRBJ1-1
CDR3 length: 17
D gene: NA
V gene: TRBV7-2
CDR3 DNA: TGTGCCAGCAGCTGGCCAGAGGTGGGATCTAATAACACTGAAGCTTTCTTT
CDR3 protein: CASSWPEVGSNNTEAFF

clone size: NA
J gene: TRBJ1-6
CDR3 length: 18
D gene: NA
V gene: TRBV7-2
CDR3 DNA: TGTGCCAGCAGCGAAAGATTACAGGGAGGGCCCTATAATTCACCCCTCCACTTT
CDR3 protein: CASSERLQGGPYNSPLHF

clone size: NA
J gene: TRBJ2-3
CDR3 length: 17
D gene: TRBD1
V gene: TRBV7-3
CDR3 DNA: TGTGCCAGCAGCTTACGGTTCGGACAGGAGAGCACAGATACGCAGTATTTT
CDR3 protein: CASSLRFGQESTDTQYF

clone size: NA
J gene: TRBJ1-2
CDR3 length: 13
D gene: NA
V gene: TRBV10-3
CDR3 DNA: TGTGCCATCAGTGTAAGGGATGGCTATGGCTACACCTTC
CDR3 protein: CAISVRDGYGYTF

clone size: few
J gene: TRBJ2-3
CDR3 length: 12
D gene: TRBD2
V gene: TRBV24-1
CDR3 DNA: TGTGCCACCAGTGGGGAGGGAGATACGCAGTATTTT
CDR3 protein: CATSGEGDTQYF

clone size: NA
J gene: TRBJ1-2
CDR3 length: 13
D gene: NA
V gene: TRBV7-9
CDR3 DNA: TGTGCCAGCAGCTTAGCGTCAGGGTACGGCTACACCTTC
CDR3 protein: CASSLASGYGYTF

clone size: NA
J gene: TRBJ2-5
CDR3 length: 15
D gene: NA
V gene: TRBV12-3/TRBV12-4
CDR3 DNA: TGTGCCAGCAGCACCGGCGTGCAGGGGTTAGAGACCCAGTACTTC
CDR3 protein: CASSTGVQGLETQYF

clone size: many
J gene: TRBJ2-7
CDR3 length: 18
D gene: TRBD1
V gene: TRBV11-2
CDR3 DNA: TGTGCCAGCAGCTTATTCGGGTCTGGGACAGGGGGTCGCCACGAGCAGTACTTC
CDR3 protein: CASSLFGSGTGGRHEQYF

clone size: few
J gene: TRBJ2-6
CDR3 length: 14
D gene: NA
V gene: TRBV5-1
CDR3 DNA: TGCGCCAGCAGCCAGGACTCTGGGGCCAACGTCCTGACTTTC
CDR3 protein: CASSQDSGANVLTF

clone size: many
J gene: TRBJ1-5
CDR3 length: 14
D gene: TRBD1
V gene: TRBV20-1
CDR3 DNA: TGCAGTGCATCGCGACCAGGGGGTGGTCAGCCCCAGCATTTT
CDR3 protein: CSASRPGGGQPQHF

clone size: few
J gene: TRBJ1-1
CDR3 length: 13
D gene: NA
V gene: TRBV25-1
CDR3 DNA: TGTGCCAGCAGTGCCCAGCGGAACACTGAAGCTTTCTTT
CDR3 protein: CASSAQRNTEAFF

clone size: many
J gene: TRBJ2-1
CDR3 length: 18
D gene: TRBD1
V gene: TRBV19
CDR3 DNA: TGTGCCAGTAGTATAGATCTAGGGACCGGGACAGGAAACAATGAGCAGTTCTTC
CDR3 protein: CASSIDLGTGTGNNEQFF

clone size: NA
J gene: TRBJ2-2
CDR3 length: 17
D gene: TRBD1
V gene: TRBV5-6
CDR3 DNA: TGTGCCAGCAGTTCACAGGGGGCCCCGCCACCGAGCGGGGAGCTGCTTTTT
CDR3 protein: CASSSQGAPPPSGELLF

clone size: NA
J gene: TRBJ2-1
CDR3 length: 16
D gene: NA
V gene: TRBV5-4
CDR3 DNA: TGTGCCAGCAGCTTATTTGGCGGCAGCTCCTACAATGAGCAGTTCTTC
CDR3 protein: CASSLFGGSSYNEQFF

clone size: many
J gene: TRBJ2-7
CDR3 length: 14
D gene: NA
V gene: TRBV18
CDR3 DNA: TGTGCCAGCTCACCACTAGTCGAAGGGGCCGAGCAGTACTTC
CDR3 protein: CASSPLVEGAEQYF

clone size: few
J gene: TRBJ1-5
CDR3 length: 15
D gene: TRBD1
V gene: TRBV20-1
CDR3 DNA: TGCAGTGCAAAGCTGGACAGGGGACCCAATCAGCCCCAGCATTTT
CDR3 protein: CSAKLDRGPNQPQHF

clone size: NA
J gene: TRBJ1-2
CDR3 length: 14
D gene: TRBD1
V gene: TRBV10-3
CDR3 DNA: TGTGCCATCAGTGCGGCGGCGACAGGGGATGGCTACACCTTC
CDR3 protein: CAISAAATGDGYTF

clone size: NA
J gene: TRBJ2-7
CDR3 length: 15
D gene: NA
V gene: TRBV19
CDR3 DNA: TGTGCCAGTAGTATAGGGGTGACCCCAACCTACGAGCAGTACTTC
CDR3 protein: CASSIGVTPTYEQYF